This T cell receptor beta chain is drawn from a study of T cell responses to AZD1222 COVID-19 vaccine. General study findings and limits: Two AZD1222 doses significantly raised spike-specific TCR breadth and depth over controls.

TCRdb keeps only in-frame clones here, not all; method: immunoSEQ multiplex PCR. The table records 130,000 to 150,000 clones, around nine tenths of them present only once. Trimming stripped 8 bases from V and 4 bases from J, with 12 bases between. This CDR3 region has 14 residues. Germline loops: CDR1 MDHEN, CDR2 SYDVKM. Comment on this clone: What it binds is not known.

Here the sequenced sample was peripheral blood, taken on day 0 of MenACWY control vaccination. V and J are TRBV28 and TRBJ2-6; D not certain. The TCR comes from an adult in good health. The CDR3 DNA reads as TGTGCCAGCGGTCTTAATGCCGGGGCCAACGTCCTGACTTTC. Translating gives CASGLNAGANVLTF.